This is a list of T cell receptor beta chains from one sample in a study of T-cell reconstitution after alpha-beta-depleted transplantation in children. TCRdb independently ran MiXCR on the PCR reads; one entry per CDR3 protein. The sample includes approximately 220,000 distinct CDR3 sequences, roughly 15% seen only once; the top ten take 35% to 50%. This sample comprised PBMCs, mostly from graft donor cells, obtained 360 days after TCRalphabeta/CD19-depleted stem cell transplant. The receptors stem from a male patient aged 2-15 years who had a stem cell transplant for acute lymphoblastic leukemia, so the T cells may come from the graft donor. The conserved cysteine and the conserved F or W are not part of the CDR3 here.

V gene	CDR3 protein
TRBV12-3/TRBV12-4	ASSFLGGYT
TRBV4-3	ASSQGHVREKQETQY
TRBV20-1	SARGDRGIVNEQF
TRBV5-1	ASKEGMNTEAF
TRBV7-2	ASSLRVVETQY
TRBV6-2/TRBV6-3	ASSFVGDSYEQY
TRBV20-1	SAPDSYSYEQY
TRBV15	ATSRKTGGYTEAF
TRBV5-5	ASSLGLAGIKNIQY
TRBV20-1	SAIRGFLAGGPKNIQY
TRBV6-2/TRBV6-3	ASSYSRWGRAYEQY
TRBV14	ASRRDSYEQY
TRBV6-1	ASSPRGVNTEAF
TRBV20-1	SAPARANYGYT
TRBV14	ASSSHRGGSNRDQQY
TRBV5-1	ASSAEGAPGTEAF